This TCR beta chain was observed in a study of CD8+ T cells in alopecia areata. Regarding treatment: oral pan-JAK inhibitor, 5-10 mg twice daily. Extraction and reverse transcription of RNA yielded cDNA as the sequencing template. The repertoire was sequenced with immunoSEQ multiplex PCR; TCRdb's copy has only in-frame clones and lacks some. Among 150,000 to 200,000 clones, roughly 63% were seen once, and the ten largest hold roughly 16%. The receptor comes from a human donor with alopecia areata. Sequences were derived from CD4+ T cells sorted from blood, sampled between weeks 55 and 70, from a patient treated with tofacitinib.

This CDR3 is CASREVRDIQYF. Here the CDR3 DNA reads TGTGCCAGTCGAGAGGTGCGAGACATTCAGTACTTC. The chain combines TRBV6-1 with TRBJ2-4; D is ambiguous. The CDR3 covers 12 residues. Deletions cut 9 bases from V and 8 bases from J, with 14 bases between. Germline lookup yields CDR1 MNHNS and CDR2 SASEGT.